The rows below give T cell receptor beta chains drawn from one sample of a study of T cell responses to AZD1222 COVID-19 vaccine. Clones were read by immunoSEQ multiplex PCR, and TCRdb kept only the in-frame ones, dropping some. Of more than 85,000 clones in the sample, about 89% were seen once. Sequenced here: peripheral blood, sampled on day 0 of AZD1222 vaccination. These receptors were obtained from an adult in good health. CDR3s leave out the opening cysteine and the closing phenylalanine or tryptophan.

v_call cdr3_aa
TRBV4-2 ASSQPGQGAWTEAF
TRBV14 ASSQSYEQY
TRBV28 ASSQPATGYGYT
TRBV2 ASSGTGPYEQY
TRBV9 ASSVARSTSTDTQY
TRBV27 ASSLDRVGTEAF
TRBV29-1 SVGSGALGYT
TRBV7-9 ASSVGLAGGATDTQY
TRBV6-5 ASSPRGTGYT
TRBV18 ASSPDIRSTDTQY
TRBV3-1/TRBV3-2 ASSQDRPYSGNTIY
TRBV11-2 ASSYKQQGANSPLH
TRBV19 ASSTQRNTEAF
TRBV10-3 AARTSYEQF
TRBV7-9 ASSLSMAGGEVNEQF